This T cell receptor beta chain originates from a study of blood T cell repertoires in COVID-19. The wider study: Whether acute or convalescent, the COVID-19 samples came from the United States, Italy and Spain.

The CDR3 contains 16 residues. Germline CDR1 reads MNHNY; CDR2 reads SVGAGI (reference sequence). Deletions cut 2 bases from V and 2 bases from J, with 16 bases between. Original handling: Estimation of nucleated cell counts relied on the amplification of reference gene primers. Data came from immunoSEQ multiplex PCR; TCRdb stores just in-frame clones and leaves some out. That table is the source of V, J and clone size, and D and trimming were worked out from the DNA. This sample has around 65,000 clones, with roughly 80% found just once. Sequenced input: peripheral blood. The genes are TRBV6-6 and TRBJ2-7; weak D call: TRBD1 (5 bases). This TCR was sampled from a man in his 60s with acute or convalescent COVID-19. CDR3 DNA: TGTGCCAGCAGTTACCCGAAAGGAGACAGACCCTACGAGCAGTACTTC. Translating gives CASSYPKGDRPYEQYF.